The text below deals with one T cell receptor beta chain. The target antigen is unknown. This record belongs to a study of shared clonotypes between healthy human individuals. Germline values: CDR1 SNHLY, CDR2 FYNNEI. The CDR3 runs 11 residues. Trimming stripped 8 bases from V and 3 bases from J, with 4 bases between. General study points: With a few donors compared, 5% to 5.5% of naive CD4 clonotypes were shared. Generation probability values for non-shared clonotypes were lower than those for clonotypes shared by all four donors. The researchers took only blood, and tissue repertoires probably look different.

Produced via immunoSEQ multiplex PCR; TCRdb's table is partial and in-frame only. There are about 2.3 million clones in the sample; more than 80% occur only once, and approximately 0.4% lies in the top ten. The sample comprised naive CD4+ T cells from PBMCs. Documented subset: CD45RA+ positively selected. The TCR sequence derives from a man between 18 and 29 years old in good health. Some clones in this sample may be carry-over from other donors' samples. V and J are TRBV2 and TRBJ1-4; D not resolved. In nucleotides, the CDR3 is TGTGCCAGCGCTTCTAATGAAAAACTGTTTTTT. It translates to CASASNEKLFF.